A single sample is the source of the 10 T cell receptor beta chains below, sequenced in a study of shared clonotypes between healthy human individuals. Some clones are missing from TCRdb's copy, which holds only in-frame ones; the method was immunoSEQ multiplex PCR. In the table there are about 690,000 clones, roughly 91% of which are singletons. Sequencing used memory CD8+ T cells from PBMCs. Stated subset: CD45RO+ cells pooled with CCR7-negative TemRA cells. Receptors originate from a man younger than 30 in good health. Some clones in this sample may be carry-over from other donors' samples.

The chain carries TRBV7-6 and TRBJ2-6, with D possibly TRBD1 on 5 matching bases. There are 19 residues in the CDR3. V shed 7 bases and J shed 0 bases, with 22 bases lying between them. Per germline, CDR1 SGHVS and CDR2 FNYEAQ. The CDR3 region is CASTHKGQKYPSGANVLTF. CDR3 bases: TGTGCCAGCACTCATAAGGGGCAGAAATATCCCTCTGGGGCCAACGTCCTGACTTTC.

The chain combines TRBV7-8 with TRBJ2-7; 11 bases line up with TRBD2. The CDR3 length is 16 residues. The V gene's germline CDR1 is SGHVS and CDR2 FQNEAQ. V shed 4 bases, J shed 7 bases, and the junction held 12 bases outside the gene matches. The CDR3 reads CASSWRLAGSSKEQYF. The CDR3 DNA sequence: TGTGCCAGCAGCTGGCGACTAGCGGGATCTTCGAAGGAGCAGTACTTC.

The rearrangement links TRBV6-6 to TRBJ2-1; D not resolved. V was pared by 2 bases and J by 5 bases, with 4 bases between. The germline V gene has CDR1 MNHNY and CDR2 SVGAGI (reference sequence). This CDR3 has 12 residues. The CDR3 is CASSYTDNEQFF. CDR3 bases: TGTGCCAGCAGTTACACAGACAATGAGCAGTTCTTC.

The chain has TRBV27 and TRBJ2-1, with TRBD1 as a possible D gene (6 bases). Trimming took off 8 bases at V and 3 bases at J, with 20 bases between the two ends. CDR1 and CDR2 (germline): MNHEY, SMNVEV (reference sequence). The CDR3 has 16 residues. CDR3 loop: CASGEAGVGYYNEQFF. As DNA, the CDR3 is TGTGCCAGCGGAGAGGCAGGGGTCGGCTACTACAATGAGCAGTTCTTC.

J is TRBJ1-1 and V is TRBV28, with a weak D call TRBD1 (6 bases). CDR3 size: 15 residues. V lost 3 bases, J lost 4 bases, and 15 bases lay in between. Germline CDR1 and CDR2: MDHEN and SYDVKM. The chain's CDR3 is CASSLGASVGTEAFF. CDR3 bases: TGTGCCAGCAGTTTGGGGGCAAGTGTGGGCACTGAAGCTTTCTTT.

The chain combines TRBV5-5 with TRBJ2-5; TRBD1 matches at 7 bases. Germline V gene data show CDR1 as SGHKS and CDR2 as YYEKEE (reference sequence). The CDR3 totals 16 residues. Trimming took 4 bases from V and 5 from J; bases not matched to a gene: 14. In DNA, the CDR3 is TGTGCCAGCAGCCCGGAAGACAGGGTGTATCACGAGACCCAGTACTTC. This codes for CASSPEDRVYHETQYF.

V usage is TRBV28 and J usage is TRBJ2-3; 10 bases are shared with TRBD1. Germline trimming cut 6 bases from V and 6 bases from J; bases unmatched to any gene: 9. Germline V lookup: CDR1 MDHEN, CDR2 SYDVKM. CDR3 size: 15 residues. The CDR3 nucleotides read TGTGCCAGCAGGACCGGGACAGGGGAGTCGGATACGCAGTATTTT. Amino acids: CASRTGTGESDTQYF.

This sequence joins TRBV19 and TRBJ2-7, with TRBD1 identical over 7 bases. Germline values: CDR1 LNHDA, CDR2 SQIVND (reference sequence). This CDR3 contains 15 residues. V trimming: 1 base; J trimming: 6 bases; junction bases outside the gene matches: 9. For the CDR3, the DNA is TGTGCCAGTAGTATAGTTTCGTCGACAGGGTTCGAGCAGTACTTC. Its translation: CASSIVSSTGFEQYF.

The chain carries TRBV28 and TRBJ2-2; no clear D. The CDR3 is made up of 13 amino acids. CDR1 is MDHEN, CDR2 SYDVKM, per germline. V gave up 8 bases and J gave up 9 bases, with 16 bases separating them. CDR3 in amino acids: CASSSPPRWELFF. Written as DNA, the CDR3 is TGTGCCAGCTCCTCTCCGCCCAGATGGGAGCTGTTTTTT.

The gene calls are TRBV27 and TRBJ2-7; a weak D match, TRBD1 (6 bases). Germline CDR1 is MNHEY and CDR2 is SMNVEV (reference sequence). Trimming shortened V by 6 bases and J by 1 base, and 13 bases separated the two germline ends. CDR3 length: 14 residues. The CDR3 reads CASSGQRESYEQYF. The CDR3 nucleotides read TGTGCCAGCAGCGGACAGAGAGAGTCCTACGAGCAGTACTTC.